The 5 T cell receptor beta chains below were found in one sample sequenced in a study of blood T cell repertoires in COVID-19. Profiled with immunoSEQ multiplex PCR; TCRdb holds only in-frame clones, not every one. The sample contains over 150,000 clones, more than 70% of which appear only once. Specimen: peripheral blood. The receptors were gathered from a man aged 50-59 years with COVID-19, enrolled during active disease.

This clone has only one observation. The chain is built from TRBV9 and TRBJ2-1; a weak D match, TRBD2 (6 bases). The V gene's germline CDR1 is SGDLS and CDR2 YYNGEE. CDR3 length: 13 amino acids. V was pared by 2 bases and J by 10 bases, with 13 bases between. This chain's CDR3 is CASSVPGGLEQFF. CDR3 nucleotides: TGTGCCAGCAGCGTCCCAGGAGGGCTCGAGCAGTTCTTC.

The chain joins TRBV11-2 to TRBJ2-7, with TRBD2 identical over 8 bases. Unmatched junction bases numbered 9, after V lost 5 bases and J lost 3 bases. CDR3 size: 15 residues. Germline loops: CDR1 SGHAT, CDR2 FQNNGV. CDR3 loop: CASSRSTSGRYEQYF. CDR3 nucleotides: TGTGCCAGCAGCCGGTCCACTAGCGGCCGCTACGAGCAGTACTTC.

This sequence joins TRBV7-3 and TRBJ1-3, with D perhaps TRBD1 (6 bases). Per germline, CDR1 SGHTA and CDR2 FQGTGA. The V end was cut by 6 bases, the J end by 0 bases, with 12 bases between. This CDR3 comprises 15 residues. The CDR3 sequence: CASSLQGSSGNTIYF. The DNA for the CDR3 is TGTGCCAGCAGTTTACAGGGTAGCTCTGGAAACACCATATATTTT.

V gene TRBV3-1 (or the pseudogene TRBV3-2) combines with J gene TRBJ2-1, with 9 bases identical to TRBD1. The CDR3 length is 17 residues. Losses at the gene ends were 0 bases for V and 7 bases for J; bases not matched to a gene: 10. Germline assignment: CDR1 LGHDT and CDR2 YNNKEL (reference sequence). DNA of the CDR3: TGTGCCAGCAGCCAAGAGCCGGGACAGGGCTCGAAAAATGAGCAGTTCTTC. Translating it yields CASSQEPGQGSKNEQFF.

This clone was recorded a few times. The chain uses TRBV29-1 and TRBJ2-3; 9 nucleotides line up with TRBD2. Germline V gene lookup returns CDR1 SQVTM and CDR2 ANQGSEA. This CDR3 has 15 residues. The V gene end was trimmed by 6 bases and the J gene end by 1 base; junction bases not matched to a gene: 8. CDR3 DNA: TGCAGCGTCAACCGACTAGCGGAGCGCACAGATACGCAGTATTTT. Protein product: CSVNRLAERTDTQYF.